The rows below give T cell receptor beta chains drawn from one sample of a study of T cells after yellow fever vaccination. A single record per CDR3 protein comes from TCRdb applying MiXCR to the 5' RACE reads. The sample has 300,000 to 350,000 distinct CDR3 sequences, approximately 3.9% seen once. Specimen: PBMCs, collected 5 days after the yellow fever booster vaccination. The source is a young man who received the YFV17D yellow fever vaccine. CDR3s include the opening cysteine and the closing phenylalanine or tryptophan. D genes are given only for firm matches. Clone size is stated in some rows and not others, as once, few, many or a class when expanded.

V gene: TRBV20-1
J gene: TRBJ2-5
D gene: -
clone size: many
CDR3 DNA: TGCAGTGCGGGGGTGAGGGAGACCCAGTACTTC
CDR3 protein: CSAGVRETQYF

V gene: TRBV6-5
J gene: TRBJ2-7
D gene: -
clone size: -
CDR3 DNA: TGTGCCAGCAGTTACTTCATCGGGGACCCCTACGAGCAGTACTTC
CDR3 protein: CASSYFIGDPYEQYF

V gene: TRBV20-1
J gene: TRBJ2-5
D gene: TRBD1
clone size: -
CDR3 DNA: TGCAGTGCGACAGGGCCACGAGAGACCCAGTACTTC
CDR3 protein: CSATGPRETQYF

V gene: TRBV7-2
J gene: TRBJ2-7
D gene: TRBD2
clone size: -
CDR3 DNA: TGTGCCAGCAGCTTCCCCCCTAGCGGGGGTTACGAGCAGTACTTC
CDR3 protein: CASSFPPSGGYEQYF

V gene: TRBV12-3/TRBV12-4
J gene: TRBJ2-1
D gene: -
clone size: few
CDR3 DNA: TGTGCCAGCAGACGGGACTTCCAATATGGCAATGAGCAGTTCTTC
CDR3 protein: CASRRDFQYGNEQFF

V gene: TRBV12-3/TRBV12-4
J gene: TRBJ2-3
D gene: -
clone size: few
CDR3 DNA: TGTGCCAGCAGTTCAAGACAGACAGATACGCAGTATTTT
CDR3 protein: CASSSRQTDTQYF

V gene: TRBV27
J gene: TRBJ1-2
D gene: -
clone size: few
CDR3 DNA: TGTGCCAGCAGTTCCCCCGGGACACCTCATAGCTACACCTTC
CDR3 protein: CASSSPGTPHSYTF

V gene: TRBV6-2/TRBV6-3
J gene: TRBJ2-1
D gene: TRBD2
clone size: many
CDR3 DNA: TGTGCCAGCAGTCCCGAAGTAGCGGGGACCAATGAGCAGTTCTTC
CDR3 protein: CASSPEVAGTNEQFF

V gene: TRBV12-3/TRBV12-4
J gene: TRBJ2-3
D gene: -
clone size: -
CDR3 DNA: TGTGCCAGCTTGAGGAAACAGGGTTTATATACAGATACGCAGTATTTT
CDR3 protein: CASLRKQGLYTDTQYF

V gene: TRBV7-2
J gene: TRBJ1-2
D gene: TRBD1
clone size: many
CDR3 DNA: TGTGCCAGCAGCTTATTGGACAGGGGTGGCTACACCTTC
CDR3 protein: CASSLLDRGGYTF

V gene: TRBV5-1
J gene: TRBJ2-7
D gene: TRBD1
clone size: -
CDR3 DNA: TGCGCCAGCAGCTCCGGGGACAGCCTCTACGAGCAGTACTTC
CDR3 protein: CASSSGDSLYEQYF

V gene: TRBV29-1
J gene: TRBJ1-1
D gene: -
clone size: -
CDR3 DNA: TGCAGCGTTGAAGATCTGAACACTGAAGCTTTCTTT
CDR3 protein: CSVEDLNTEAFF

V gene: TRBV5-1
J gene: TRBJ1-6
D gene: -
clone size: -
CDR3 DNA: TGCGCCAGCAGCTTGGTCTATGCCTATAATTCACCCCTCCACTTT
CDR3 protein: CASSLVYAYNSPLHF

V gene: TRBV5-1
J gene: TRBJ2-3
D gene: -
clone size: many
CDR3 DNA: TGCGCCAGCAGCTTGCAAGGATTGCAGGTGGATACGCAGTATTTT
CDR3 protein: CASSLQGLQVDTQYF

V gene: TRBV27
J gene: TRBJ2-7
D gene: TRBD1
clone size: few
CDR3 DNA: TGTGCCAGCAGTTTATCGGACAGGGGCCACGAGCAGTACTTC
CDR3 protein: CASSLSDRGHEQYF

V gene: TRBV5-1
J gene: TRBJ1-2
D gene: -
clone size: few
CDR3 DNA: TGCGCCAGCAGCCCTGACGGGACAATTTATGGCTACACCTTC
CDR3 protein: CASSPDGTIYGYTF

V gene: TRBV21-1
J gene: TRBJ2-2
D gene: -
clone size: many
CDR3 DNA: TGTGCCAGCAGCAAAAAGGGGACAAACGATTCGAACACCGGGGAGCTGTTTTTT
CDR3 protein: CASSKKGTNDSNTGELFF

V gene: TRBV18
J gene: TRBJ2-5
D gene: TRBD1
clone size: many
CDR3 DNA: TGTGCCAGCTCACTCAGGGACAGGGGAGAAGAGACCCAGTACTTC
CDR3 protein: CASSLRDRGEETQYF

V gene: TRBV4-3
J gene: TRBJ2-5
D gene: -
clone size: many
CDR3 DNA: TGCGCCAGCAGCCAAGAGGGGGAAGAGACCCAGTACTTC
CDR3 protein: CASSQEGEETQYF

V gene: TRBV12-3/TRBV12-4
J gene: TRBJ2-1
D gene: TRBD2
clone size: -
CDR3 DNA: TGTGCCAGCAGTTTAGTGGTAGCGGGGGATGAGCAGTTCTTC
CDR3 protein: CASSLVVAGDEQFF

V gene: TRBV15
J gene: TRBJ1-6
D gene: -
clone size: -
CDR3 DNA: TGTGCCACCAGGCCGAGGCGCGACTATAATTCACCCCTCCACTTT
CDR3 protein: CATRPRRDYNSPLHF

V gene: TRBV27
J gene: TRBJ2-3
D gene: TRBD2
clone size: -
CDR3 DNA: TGTGCCAGCAGTTTTGTAGCGGGGTTCACAGATACGCAGTATTTT
CDR3 protein: CASSFVAGFTDTQYF

V gene: TRBV6-2/TRBV6-3
J gene: TRBJ2-5
D gene: -
clone size: few
CDR3 DNA: TGTGCCAGCAGACTACAGGGAGGGGAGACCCAGTACTTC
CDR3 protein: CASRLQGGETQYF

V gene: TRBV12-3/TRBV12-4
J gene: TRBJ2-2
D gene: -
clone size: many
CDR3 DNA: TGTGCCAGCAGTCCCTTTGTCAGCACCGGGGAGCTGTTTTTT
CDR3 protein: CASSPFVSTGELFF

V gene: TRBV14
J gene: TRBJ2-1
D gene: TRBD2
clone size: many
CDR3 DNA: TGTGCCAGCAGCCTACGGACTAGCGGGGATACCTACAATGAGCAGTTCTTC
CDR3 protein: CASSLRTSGDTYNEQFF

V gene: TRBV20-1
J gene: TRBJ1-5
D gene: -
clone size: few
CDR3 DNA: TGCAGTGCCCGCGGTGACATTCAGCCCCAGCATTTT
CDR3 protein: CSARGDIQPQHF

V gene: TRBV11-2
J gene: TRBJ2-2
D gene: -
clone size: few
CDR3 DNA: TGTGCCAGCAGCTTAGGGACTATTAGTGGGCTTTGGAACAGGGCTTGGAACACCGGGGAGCTGTTTTTT
CDR3 protein: CASSLGTISGLWNRAWNTGELFF

V gene: TRBV6-2/TRBV6-3
J gene: TRBJ2-3
D gene: -
clone size: -
CDR3 DNA: TGTGCCAGCAGGACGGGACGGGGGGCAGGTACGCAGTATTTT
CDR3 protein: CASRTGRGAGTQYF

V gene: TRBV21-1
J gene: TRBJ2-1
D gene: -
clone size: once
CDR3 DNA: TGTGCCAGCAGCAATACTACTACAGGGCGCCCCTACAATGAGCAGTTCTTC
CDR3 protein: CASSNTTTGRPYNEQFF

V gene: TRBV5-1
J gene: TRBJ1-1
D gene: -
clone size: few
CDR3 DNA: TGCGCCACCTCACCACAGGGGAACACTGAAGCTTTCTTT
CDR3 protein: CATSPQGNTEAFF

V gene: TRBV6-4
J gene: TRBJ1-1
D gene: -
clone size: few
CDR3 DNA: TGTGCCAGCAGTGCCGGGGTTGGGGGGTCTGAAGCTTTCTTT
CDR3 protein: CASSAGVGGSEAFF

V gene: TRBV7-7
J gene: TRBJ2-5
D gene: TRBD2
clone size: few
CDR3 DNA: TGTGCTAGCAGCCTGACTAGCGGGACCCAAGAGACCCAGTACTTC
CDR3 protein: CASSLTSGTQETQYF

V gene: TRBV5-1
J gene: TRBJ2-2
D gene: -
clone size: -
CDR3 DNA: TGCGCCAGCAGAGGGTCCATGTCCGGGGAGCTGTTTTTT
CDR3 protein: CASRGSMSGELFF

V gene: TRBV27
J gene: TRBJ1-1
D gene: -
clone size: few
CDR3 DNA: TGTGCCAGCAGTTCCACGAGACAGTTTGAAGCTTTCTTT
CDR3 protein: CASSSTRQFEAFF

V gene: TRBV19
J gene: TRBJ2-2
D gene: TRBD2
clone size: few
CDR3 DNA: TGTGCCAGTAGCCGGATAGCGGGGGGGTACGGGGAGCTGTTTTTT
CDR3 protein: CASSRIAGGYGELFF

V gene: TRBV12-3/TRBV12-4
J gene: TRBJ2-5
D gene: -
clone size: few
CDR3 DNA: TGTGCCAGCAGTGCGGCGCGCAGGGGAGGCCCGGGCCAAGAGACCCAGTACTTC
CDR3 protein: CASSAARRGGPGQETQYF

V gene: TRBV7-9
J gene: TRBJ2-1
D gene: -
clone size: -
CDR3 DNA: TGTGCCAGCAGCTTAGATGGCAGGGGTGGTGAGCAGTTCTTC
CDR3 protein: CASSLDGRGGEQFF

V gene: TRBV7-2
J gene: TRBJ2-3
D gene: -
clone size: many
CDR3 DNA: TGTGCCAGCAGCTTAGGGGACGCAGATACGCAGTATTTT
CDR3 protein: CASSLGDADTQYF

V gene: TRBV5-1
J gene: TRBJ2-3
D gene: -
clone size: few
CDR3 DNA: TGCGCCAGCAGCGTAGAGGGAAAAAAGGCAGATACGCAGTATTTT
CDR3 protein: CASSVEGKKADTQYF

V gene: TRBV12-3/TRBV12-4
J gene: TRBJ1-6
D gene: -
clone size: many
CDR3 DNA: TGTGCCAGCAGTTTAGTTCCCCCGGATTCACCCCTCCACTTT
CDR3 protein: CASSLVPPDSPLHF